The 22 T cell receptor beta chains below were found in one sample sequenced in a study of CD4+ T cells in melanoma. Repertoires were generated with immunoSEQ multiplex PCR, while TCRdb's copy carries only in-frame clones and drops some. The sample holds roughly 10,000 clones, 60% to 80% seen once. Input material: cells from a culture (not recorded whether cultured in vitro). These receptors all come from a human donor with melanoma.

The genes are TRBV4-1 and TRBJ1-4, with 9 bases matching TRBD1. The CDR3 runs 14 residues. Germline V CDR1 and CDR2: MGHRA, YSYEKL. Germline trimming cut 5 bases from V and 6 bases from J; bases unmatched to any gene: 4. The CDR3 protein is CASSRTGVDEKLFF. CDR3 coding DNA: TGCGCCAGCAGCAGGACAGGGGTAGATGAAAAACTGTTTTTT.

This chain connects TRBV5-8 to TRBJ2-5; D is uncertain. The CDR3 spans 13 residues. CDR1 is SGHTS and CDR2 is YDEGEE in the germline V gene. Trimming removed 4 bases at V and 5 bases at J, with 12 bases between. This chain's CDR3 is CASSVVERETQYF. For the CDR3, the DNA is TGTGCCAGCAGCGTGGTAGAACGGGAGACCCAGTACTTC.

This sequence joins TRBV19 and TRBJ1-5; D ambiguous. The CDR3 length is 16 residues. Deletions cut 5 bases from V and 0 bases from J, with 14 bases between. The germline V gene encodes CDR1 LNHDA and CDR2 SQIVND (reference sequence). The CDR3 DNA follows: TGTGCCAGTAGTCCGTTGGACCTCAATAGCAATCAGCCCCAGCATTTT. It translates to CASSPLDLNSNQPQHF. The variable domain in full, completed from reference TRBV19 and TRBJ1-5, reads DGGITQSPKYLFRKEGQNVTLSCEQNLNHDAMYWYRQDPGQGLRLIYYSQIVNDFQKGDIAEGYSVSREKKESFPLTVTSAQKNPTAFYLCASSPLDLNSNQPQHFGDGTRLSIL.

The gene calls are TRBV5-1 and TRBJ2-3, with D tentatively TRBD2 (7 bases). The CDR3 has 14 residues. V was pared by 4 bases and J by 4 bases, with 13 bases between. Germline CDR1 SGHRS, CDR2 YFSETQ. CDR3 nucleotides: TGCGCCAGCAGCGGGTGGGGGGGCGCAGATACGCAGTATTTT. Its translation: CASSGWGGADTQYF.

The genes are TRBV7-2 and TRBJ1-1, with a weak D call TRBD1 (6 bases). The germline V gene encodes CDR1 SGHTA and CDR2 FQGNSA. The CDR3 has 18 residues. The V end lost 1 base, the J end lost 1 base, and 19 bases lay between the germline ends. CDR3 amino acids: CASSLVLGKGVSNTEAFF. CDR3 sequence (DNA): TGTGCCAGCAGCTTAGTTCTGGGTAAGGGGGTATCGAACACTGAAGCTTTCTTT.

The rearrangement joins TRBV11-2 to TRBJ2-3, with D hard to call. The V gene lost 5 bases and the J gene lost 2 bases, with 5 bases spanning the gap. Germline CDR1 is SGHAT and CDR2 is FQNNGV. This CDR3 has 12 residues. CDR3 sequence: CASSQITDTQYF. The CDR3 coding sequence is TGTGCCAGCAGCCAAATCACAGATACGCAGTATTTT.

This rearrangement joins TRBV5-4 to TRBJ1-1; D unclear. Germline CDR1 reads SGHNT; CDR2 reads YYREEE (reference sequence). The CDR3 spans 16 residues. Trimming removed 3 bases at V and 3 bases at J, with 18 bases between. In DNA form, the CDR3 reads TGTGCCAGCAGCTCCTTACATGACTTATTGTACACTGAAGCTTTCTTT. This translates into CASSSLHDLLYTEAFF.

The chain recombines TRBV18 with TRBJ2-3; D is unresolved. Deletions cut 2 bases from V and 2 bases from J, with 5 bases between. The germline gives CDR1 KGHSH, CDR2 LQKENI. The CDR3 extends over 13 amino acids. CDR3 amino acids: CASSPGITDTQYF. The CDR3 DNA reads as TGTGCCAGCTCACCAGGGATCACAGATACGCAGTATTTT.

The chain carries TRBV18 and TRBJ1-2; 7 bases are a match to TRBD1. CDR1 and CDR2 (germline): KGHSH, LQKENI. Trimming cost V 1 base and J 3 bases; bases outside gene matches: 5. This CDR3 spans 15 amino acids. CDR3 residues: CASSPLQGTDYGYTF. CDR3 sequence (DNA): TGTGCCAGCTCACCACTCCAGGGGACAGACTATGGCTACACCTTC.

This chain uses TRBV9 with TRBJ1-5; 12 nucleotides line up with TRBD1. The CDR3 covers 15 residues. From germline, CDR1 is SGDLS and CDR2 YYNGEE. The trim removed 3 bases at V and 5 bases at J, leaving 3 bases unmatched. The CDR3 protein is CASSAGTGGDQPQHF. CDR3 DNA sequence: TGTGCCAGCAGCGCCGGGACAGGGGGCGATCAGCCCCAGCATTTT.

The chain couples TRBV10-2 to TRBJ1-5; D call uncertain. The V gene's germline CDR1 is WSHSY and CDR2 SAAADI. V lost 3 bases and J lost 1, with 10 bases in between. The CDR3 contains 15 residues. The CDR3, as DNA: TGCGCCAGCAGTGACCGGTTTTTGAGCAATCAGCCCCAGCATTTT. It codes for CASSDRFLSNQPQHF.

This chain joins TRBV5-4 and TRBJ2-5; 8 positions agree with TRBD1. CDR1 SGHNT and CDR2 YYREEE come from the germline V gene (reference sequence). V dropped 4 bases and J dropped 5; count of bases not matched to a gene: 10. CDR3 size: 15 residues. CDR3 amino acids: CASSLQGGTGETQYF. CDR3 in DNA: TGTGCCAGCAGCCTACAGGGGGGAACCGGGGAGACCCAGTACTTC.

V is TRBV28 and J is TRBJ1-2; D perhaps matches TRBD1 (5 bases). Germline V CDR1 and CDR2: MDHEN, SYDVKM. The CDR3 sequence is 13 residues long. V lost 7 bases to trimming and J lost 4 bases, with 13 bases between them. CDR3 nucleotides: TGTGCCAGCAACGCGGGGCGGGGCTATGGCTACACCTTC. Residues: CASNAGRGYGYTF.

The chain joins TRBV7-2 to TRBJ1-2, with 11 bases that match TRBD1. J lost 4 bases, V lost 6 bases, and 4 bases had no gene match. Germline loops: CDR1 SGHTA, CDR2 FQGNSA. The CDR3 covers 14 residues. CDR3 sequence (DNA): TGTGCCAGCAGTCGGACAGGGGGCGTCTATGGCTACACCTTC. Its protein is CASSRTGGVYGYTF.

By sample share, this clone is medium-sized. The genes are TRBV30 and TRBJ1-1, with D maybe TRBD1 (6 bases). The CDR3 contains 17 residues. Germline CDR1 reads GTSNPN; CDR2 reads SVGIG (reference sequence). Trimming took off 3 bases at V and 0 bases at J, with 20 bases between the two ends. The CDR3 spells CAWRHGGGRGMNTEAFF. The CDR3, as DNA: TGTGCCTGGAGGCACGGGGGGGGGCGAGGAATGAACACTGAAGCTTTCTTT.

The chain combines TRBV19 with TRBJ2-1; D possibly matches TRBD1 or TRBD2 (5 bases each). With 7 bases removed from V and 3 bases from J, the gap between germline ends came to 16 bases. This CDR3 comprises 15 residues. Germline V CDR1 and CDR2: LNHDA, SQIVND (reference sequence). CDR3 loop: CASNPLRDGYNEQFF. CDR3 nucleotides: TGTGCCAGTAACCCCCTCCGGGACGGCTACAATGAGCAGTTCTTC.

This clone was detected only a few times. The chain has TRBV5-1 and TRBJ1-1; D is ambiguous. The germline V gene has CDR1 SGHRS and CDR2 YFSETQ. Trimming took 0 bases from V and 1 from J, leaving 7 bases between them. The CDR3 totals 14 residues. CDR3 nucleotides: TGCGCCAGCAGCTTGGACAGCTCGAACACTGAAGCTTTCTTT. This gives the protein CASSLDSSNTEAFF.

This clone was counted only a few times. V usage is TRBV4-1 and J usage is TRBJ1-5, with TRBD1 as a possible D gene (5 bases). The CDR3 runs 15 residues. Trimming left V 3 bases short and J 4 bases short, with 13 bases between. CDR1 and CDR2 from the germline V gene are MGHRA and YSYEKL. The CDR3 sequence is CASSQTGPSNQPQHF. Written as DNA, the CDR3 is TGCGCCAGCAGCCAGACGGGACCTAGTAATCAGCCCCAGCATTTT.

V usage is TRBV6-5 and J usage is TRBJ1-1, with TRBD1 matching 9 bases. The CDR3 loop spans 14 amino acids. Germline V CDR1 and CDR2: MNHEY, SVGAGI. V lost 6 bases and J lost 4; bases outside the gene matches: 6. CDR3 residues: CASSPGDRATEAFF. CDR3 coding DNA: TGTGCCAGCAGCCCCGGGGACAGGGCCACTGAAGCTTTCTTT.

The V gene is TRBV5-1, the J gene TRBJ2-1, with D maybe TRBD2 (5 bases). Trimming removed 0 bases from V and 0 bases from J, with 10 bases in between. CDR1 and CDR2 (germline): SGHRS, YFSETQ. The CDR3 has 16 amino acids. Written as DNA, the CDR3 is TGCGCCAGCAGCTTGGCTCCGGGAAGCTCCTACAATGAGCAGTTCTTC. Translation: CASSLAPGSSYNEQFF.

This clone was counted between two and nine times. The rearrangement uses TRBV29-1 and TRBJ2-3; TRBD2 matches at 10 bases. The germline V gene has CDR1 SQVTM and CDR2 ANQGSEA. With 3 bases clipped from V and 12 bases from J, the junction kept 12 bases outside the gene matches. CDR3 length: 14 residues. Here the CDR3 reads CSVDETLAGDFQYF. The CDR3 DNA reads as TGCAGCGTTGACGAGACGCTAGCGGGGGACTTTCAGTATTTT.

This clone appeared once. The V gene is TRBV25-1, the J gene TRBJ1-2; D is ambiguous. CDR3 size: 13 residues. Per the germline V gene, CDR1 is MGHDK and CDR2 is SYGVNS. V lost 4 bases and J 0 bases, leaving 6 bases between the germline ends. The CDR3 region is CASSATSNYGYTF. CDR3 coding DNA: TGTGCCAGCAGTGCCACCTCTAACTATGGCTACACCTTC.